This T cell receptor beta chain stems from a study of blood T cell repertoires in COVID-19. About the study: Whether acute or convalescent, the COVID-19 samples came from the United States, Italy and Spain. T cells, B-cell-depleted T cells, or PBMCs supplied cDNA or gDNA.

Germline CDR1 and CDR2: SGHDT and YYEEEE. The CDR3 totals 14 residues. V was clipped by 5 bases and J by 0 bases, with 9 bases between them. Authors' data handling: By means of reference gene primer amplification, nucleated cell counts were estimated. Sequenced by immunoSEQ multiplex PCR; TCRdb stores in-frame clones only, minus some. Clone size and the V and J calls come from that table; the DNA yielded D and trimming. The sample contains more than 95,000 clones, around 87% of which appear only once. This receptor was identified in a man aged 50-60 years with acute or convalescent COVID-19. The chain links TRBV5-6 to TRBJ1-3; D unresolved. Material for sequencing was peripheral blood. The CDR3, as DNA: TGTGCCAGCAGAGGAGGCAGCTCTGGAAACACCATATATTTT. This codes for CASRGGSSGNTIYF.